This paragraph reports one T cell receptor beta chain. These data are taken from a study of CD8+ T cells in alopecia areata. Germline CDR1 and CDR2: SGHTA and FQGNSA. V shed 1 base and J shed 7 bases, with 14 bases lying between them. This CDR3 is 16 amino acids long. Extraction and reverse transcription of RNA yielded cDNA as the sequencing template. Libraries were prepared by immunoSEQ multiplex PCR; TCRdb keeps only in-frame clonotypes and omits some of them. The repertoire has around 120,000 clones, roughly two fifths of them found once; the top ten carry about 3.1%. Input material: CD4+ T cells sorted from blood. This chain links TRBV7-2 with TRBJ1-6; D is possibly TRBD1 (5 bases). This TCR came from a human donor with alopecia areata. CDR3 in DNA: TGTGCCAGCAGCTTAGTCTTAATCGGGGCCAATTCACCCCTCCACTTT. Amino acid sequence: CASSLVLIGANSPLHF.